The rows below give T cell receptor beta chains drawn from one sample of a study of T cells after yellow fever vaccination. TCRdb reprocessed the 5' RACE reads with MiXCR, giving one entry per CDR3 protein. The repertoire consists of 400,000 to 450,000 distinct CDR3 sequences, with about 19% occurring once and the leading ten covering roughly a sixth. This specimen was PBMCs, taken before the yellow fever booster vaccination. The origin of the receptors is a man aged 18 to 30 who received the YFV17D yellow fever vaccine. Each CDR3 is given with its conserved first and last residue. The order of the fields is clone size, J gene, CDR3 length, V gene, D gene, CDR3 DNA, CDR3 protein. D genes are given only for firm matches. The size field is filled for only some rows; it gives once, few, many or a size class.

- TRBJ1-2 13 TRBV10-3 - TGTGCCATCAACCAGGGCGATGACTATGGCTACACCTTC CAINQGDDYGYTF
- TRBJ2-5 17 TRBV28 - TGTGCCAGCAGTCCTATATCTCGGGCGGGGAAACAAGAGACCCAGTACTTC CASSPISRAGKQETQYF
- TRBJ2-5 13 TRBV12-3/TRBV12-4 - TGTGCCAGCAGTTTTCAGGTTCAAGAGACCCAGTACTTC CASSFQVQETQYF
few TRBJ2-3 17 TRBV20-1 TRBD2 TGCAGTGCTCCGACTAGCGGGGGGGCCGAGGTGGCAGATACGCAGTATTTT CSAPTSGGAEVADTQYF
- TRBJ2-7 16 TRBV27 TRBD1 TGTGCCAGCAGTCCTGGACAGGGGGAAATGGGAGTCGAGCAGTACTTC CASSPGQGEMGVEQYF
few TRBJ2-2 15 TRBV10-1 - TGCGCCAGCAGTGAGTCTGGCCCTCTGGCCGGGGAGCTGTTTTTT CASSESGPLAGELFF
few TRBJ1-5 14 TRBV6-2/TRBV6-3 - TGTGCCAGCAGGAACCGTCGGGGCTTAGAGCCCCAGCATTTT CASRNRRGLEPQHF
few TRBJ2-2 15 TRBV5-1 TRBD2 TGCGCCAGCAGCCCCGGGACTACGTTTACCGGGGAGCTGTTTTTT CASSPGTTFTGELFF
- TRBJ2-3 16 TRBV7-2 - TGTGCCAGCAGCCCGTCCGGGACGGTGTTCACAGATACGCAGTATTTT CASSPSGTVFTDTQYF
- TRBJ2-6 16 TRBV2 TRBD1 TGTGCCAGCACCCGAGGGACAGGGTTTGGGGCCAACGTCCTGACTTTC CASTRGTGFGANVLTF
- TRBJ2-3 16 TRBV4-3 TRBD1 TGCGCCAGCAGCTCTGAGGGGACAGAGGGGGTAGATACGCAGTATTTT CASSSEGTEGVDTQYF
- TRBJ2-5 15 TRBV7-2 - TGTGCCAGCAGCTTAGTAGGCGGAAACCAAGAGACCCAGTACTTC CASSLVGGNQETQYF
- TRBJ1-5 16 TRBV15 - TGTGCCACCAGCAGAGATGGTCGGACAACGAATCAGCCCCAGCATTTT CATSRDGRTTNQPQHF
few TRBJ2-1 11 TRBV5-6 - TGTGCCAGCAGCTTGATCGATGAGCAGTTCTTC CASSLIDEQFF
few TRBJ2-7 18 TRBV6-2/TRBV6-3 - TGTGCCAGCAGTTACGAATTTACCCGTTTACTCCTGGTCTACGAGCAGTACTTC CASSYEFTRLLLVYEQYF
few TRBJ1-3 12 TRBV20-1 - TGCAGTTCAGTGACGGCTGGAAACACCATATATTTT CSSVTAGNTIYF
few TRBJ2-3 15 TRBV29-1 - TGCAGCCAATCTCAGTTCGGGGTTAGCACAGATACGCAGTATTTT CSQSQFGVSTDTQYF
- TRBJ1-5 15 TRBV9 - TGTGCCAGCAGCCCCAGCGCGGGAGGCAATCAGCCCCAGCATTTT CASSPSAGGNQPQHF
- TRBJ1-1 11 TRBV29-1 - TGCAGCGTTGGTAAGAACACTGAAGCTTTCTTT CSVGKNTEAFF
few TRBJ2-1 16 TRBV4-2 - TGTGCCAGCAGCCCTCAACAGGGCATCGGTAACAATGAGCAGTTCTTC CASSPQQGIGNNEQFF
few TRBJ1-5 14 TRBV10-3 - TGTGCCATCAGTGTACAGGGTAGCAATCAGCCCCAGCATTTT CAISVQGSNQPQHF
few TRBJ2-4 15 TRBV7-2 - TGTGCCAGCAGCTTAGCCGGTTATGGCAAAAACATTCAGTACTTC CASSLAGYGKNIQYF
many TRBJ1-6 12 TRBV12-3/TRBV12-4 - TGTGCCAGCAGTCCCCCTTTTACACCCCTCCACTTT CASSPPFTPLHF
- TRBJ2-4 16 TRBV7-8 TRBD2 TGTGCCAGCAGCTTAGCAGCGGGGTCGGCCAAAAACATTCAGTACTTC CASSLAAGSAKNIQYF
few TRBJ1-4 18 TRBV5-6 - TGTGCCAGCAGCTTGCCTCCGAAGCCCATCGCAACTAATGAAAAACTGTTTTTT CASSLPPKPIATNEKLFF
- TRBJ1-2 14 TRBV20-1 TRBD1 TGCAGCGCTAGTCGACAGGGGGCGTCGTATGGCTACACCTTC CSASRQGASYGYTF
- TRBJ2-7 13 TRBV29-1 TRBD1 TGCAGCGTAAAGACAGGGGTGGCCTACGAGCAGTACTTC CSVKTGVAYEQYF
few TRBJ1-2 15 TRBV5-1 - TGCGCCAGCAGCTTAGCAACCACTCAGGGTTTTGGCTACACCTTC CASSLATTQGFGYTF
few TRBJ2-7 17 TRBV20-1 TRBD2 TGCAGTGCTAGAGATCTCTTTGCTAGCGGGGGAATCTACGAGCAGTACTTC CSARDLFASGGIYEQYF
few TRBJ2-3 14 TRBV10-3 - TGTGCCATCAGTGACCCGACTAGGCAGGATACGCAGTATTTT CAISDPTRQDTQYF
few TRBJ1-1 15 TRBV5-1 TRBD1 TGCGCCAGCAGCTCCATGGGACAGGGAGGCACTGAAGCTTTCTTT CASSSMGQGGTEAFF
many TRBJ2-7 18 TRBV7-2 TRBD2 TGTGCCAGCAGCTTAGTTCTCGGGATTGGTAGCGGGGGGGCCGCGCAGTACTTC CASSLVLGIGSGGAAQYF
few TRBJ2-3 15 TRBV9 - TGTGCCAGCAGCGTAACCGCGCGTCCCACAGATACGCAGTATTTT CASSVTARPTDTQYF
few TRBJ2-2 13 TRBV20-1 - TGCAGTGCCCCCGGACATTACACCGGGGAGCTGTTTTTT CSAPGHYTGELFF
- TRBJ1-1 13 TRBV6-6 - TGTGCCAGCAGGGGACATATGAACACTGAAGCTTTCTTT CASRGHMNTEAFF
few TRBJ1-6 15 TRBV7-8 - TGTGCCAGCAGCCCCATGGGGTCAAGGAATTCACCCCTCCACTTT CASSPMGSRNSPLHF
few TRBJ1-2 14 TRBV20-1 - TGCAGTGCCACAAAGACGCCCCTTAACTATGGCTACACCTTC CSATKTPLNYGYTF
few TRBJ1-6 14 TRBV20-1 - TGCAGTGCTGTGGACAGCCTCTATAATTCACCCCTCCACTTT CSAVDSLYNSPLHF
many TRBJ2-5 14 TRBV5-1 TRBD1 TGTGCCAGCAGCTTGGGTCAGGGGGCAGAGACCCAGTACTTC CASSLGQGAETQYF
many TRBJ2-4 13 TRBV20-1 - TGCAGTGCAGGGGGGGGGTTTCTAAACATTCAGTACTTC CSAGGGFLNIQYF
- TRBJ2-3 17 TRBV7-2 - TGTGCCAGCAGCTTAGGGTACGATCGGGCGGGCACAGATACGCAGTATTTT CASSLGYDRAGTDTQYF
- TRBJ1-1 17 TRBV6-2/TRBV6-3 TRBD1 TGTGCCAGCAGTTACGCCTCGGGACAGGAGAAGAACACTGAAGCTTTCTTT CASSYASGQEKNTEAFF
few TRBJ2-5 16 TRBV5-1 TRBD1 TGCGCCAGCAGCCCTACCGTGACAGGGTTTCGAGAGACCCAGTACTTC CASSPTVTGFRETQYF
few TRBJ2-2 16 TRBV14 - TGTGCCAGCAGTCCGATCGCGGACAGCTACACCGGGGAGCTGTTTTTT CASSPIADSYTGELFF
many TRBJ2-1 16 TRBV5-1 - TGCGCCAGCAGCCCCGGTCCCCGAGGGTTCTACAATGAGCAGTTCTTC CASSPGPRGFYNEQFF
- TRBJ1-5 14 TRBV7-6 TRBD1 TGTGCCAGCAGCCGCGGGACAGGGGATCAGCCCCAGCATTTT CASSRGTGDQPQHF
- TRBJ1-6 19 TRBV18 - TGTGCCAGCTCACCACTTACCTTCGACAGGATCTCCTATAATTCACCCCTCCACTTT CASSPLTFDRISYNSPLHF
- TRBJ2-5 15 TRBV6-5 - TGTGCCAGCAGATATCCAGGCCCCGGGTTAGAGACCCAGTACTTC CASRYPGPGLETQYF
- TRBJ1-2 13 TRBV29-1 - TGCAGCGCTAGTCCACAGGGAGGAAGTGGCTACACCTTC CSASPQGGSGYTF
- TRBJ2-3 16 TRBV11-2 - TGTGCCAGCAAAGCCAAGAGTTGGCGGAGCACAGATACGCAGTATTTT CASKAKSWRSTDTQYF
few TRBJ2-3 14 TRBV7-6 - TGTGCCAGCAGCTTAGCCGACTCCACAGATACGCAGTATTTT CASSLADSTDTQYF
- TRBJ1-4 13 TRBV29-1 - TGCAGCGCCGGTGGGGAAATCGATGAAAAACTGTTTTTT CSAGGEIDEKLFF
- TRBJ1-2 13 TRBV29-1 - TGCAGCGCGAAGACAGATTCTAACTATGGCTACACCTTC CSAKTDSNYGYTF